Below are 23 T cell receptor beta chains sequenced from a single sample in a study of T-cell reconstitution after alpha-beta-depleted transplantation in children (dated by TCRdb to 2016 to 2018). The library was made by PCR. TCRdb names Illumina HiSeq 2500 as the instrument used. To normalize quantification of the TCRbeta repertoire, the TCR libraries were built with molecular barcoding that relied on unique molecular identifiers. The public reads were reprocessed in TCRdb via fastp at Q25 and MiXCR, keeping in-frame beta chains. CDR3 protein duplicates are merged, each entry listing the most common genes and DNA. The sample records 250,000 to 400,000 distinct CDR3 sequences, roughly 21% of which are singletons. The ten largest clonotypes hold roughly 9.7% of the sample. The label giving this sample's treatment or condition can be read as: allogeneic hematopoietic cell transplantation with graft depleted of TCRalphabeta T cells and CD19 B cells.

Sequenced material: PBMCs, mostly from graft donor cells, taken 180 days after TCRalphabeta/CD19-depleted stem cell transplant. These receptors originate from a male patient younger than 18 who had a stem cell transplant for acute lymphoblastic leukemia, so the T cells may come from the graft donor.

This clonotype was detected ten times or more. The chain carries TRBV5-1 and TRBJ2-4, with D unresolved. Trimming pared 4 bases from V and 0 bases from J, leaving 5 bases between. CDR1 and CDR2 from the germline V gene are SGHRS and YFSETQ. CDR3 size: 13 residues. The DNA of the CDR3 is TGCGCCAGCAGCCACCTAGCCAAAAACATTCAGTACTTC. It specifies CASSHLAKNIQYF.

This clonotype was recorded a few times. This chain uses TRBV4-1 with TRBJ2-1; 10 bases align to TRBD2. Germline CDR1 is MGHRA and CDR2 is YSYEKL. With V trimmed by 3 bases and J by 9 bases, 8 bases remained unmatched. This CDR3 is 15 amino acids long. CDR3 DNA: TGCGCCAGCAGCCACCTAGCGGGACTAGCGATTGAGCAGTTCTTC. The encoded protein is CASSHLAGLAIEQFF.

This chain joins TRBV21-1 and TRBJ1-3; the table's D call, TRBD1, has no DNA check behind it. TRBV21-1 counts as a pseudogene. The CDR3 is 16 amino acids. The CDR3 reads CASSKPGTLCRNTIYF. The CDR3 coding sequence is TGTGCCAGCAGCAAACCAGGGACACTCTGTAGAAACACCATATATTTT.

The chain couples TRBV11-1 to TRBJ2-1, with D perhaps matching TRBD1 or TRBD2 (9 bases each). The germline V gene has CDR1 SGHAT and CDR2 FQDESV (reference sequence). The CDR3 consists of 18 residues. Trimming took off 5 bases at V and 7 bases at J, with 27 bases between the two ends. CDR3 DNA: TGTGCCAGCAGCGTCCGGGACAGGGAGGGACTAGCAGTGAATGAGCAGTTCTTC. It codes for CASSVRDREGLAVNEQFF.

This chain uses TRBV27 with TRBJ2-1; TRBD1 matches 7 bases. CDR3 length equals 12 residues. Unmatched junction bases numbered 6, after V lost 8 bases and J lost 8 bases. CDR1 is MNHEY and CDR2 is SMNVEV in the germline V gene (reference sequence). CDR3 amino acids: CASRQGRDEQFF. The CDR3 DNA reads TGTGCCAGCCGACAGGGCCGAGATGAGCAGTTCTTC.

This clonotype has only a few counts. The CDR3 loop is CASNSNPGNEQFF. The CDR3 region has the DNA TGTGCCAGCAACTCCAACCCGGGTAATGAGCAGTTCTTC. The V call is TRBV7-9, the J call TRBJ2-1; no firm D call. Germline V gene sequence: CDR1 SEHNR, CDR2 FQNEAQ (reference sequence). Trimming left V 7 bases short and J 7 bases short, with 14 bases between. The CDR3 is made up of 13 amino acids.

The table lists this clonotype with a few counts. The chain uses TRBV29-1 and TRBJ2-6; 9 bases line up with TRBD1. The germline CDR1 and CDR2 sequences are SQVTM and ANQGSEA. V shed 6 bases and J 0 bases; nucleotides not matched to a gene: 15. CDR3 size: 19 residues. For the CDR3, the DNA is TGCAGCGTCGCATCGGACAGGGGCCCCACGATCTCTGGGGCCAACGTCCTGACTTTC. It specifies CSVASDRGPTISGANVLTF. The whole variable domain, remainder taken from reference TRBV29-1 and TRBJ2-6, is SAVISQKPSRDICQRGTSLTIQCQVDSQVTMMFWYRQQPGQSLTLIATANQGSEATYESGFVIDKFPISRPNLTFSTLTVSNMSPEDSSIYLCSVASDRGPTISGANVLTFGAGSRLTVL.

The V and J genes are TRBV2 and TRBJ1-2, with D unclear. Germline CDR1 is SNHLY and CDR2 is FYNNEI. V lost 7 bases and J lost 4, with 7 bases in between. CDR3 length: 11 residues. CDR3 bases: TGTGCCAGCAAATGGGGCTATGGCTACACCTTC. The encoded protein is CASKWGYGYTF. The full variable domain, completed using reference TRBV2 and TRBJ1-2, is EPEVTQTPSHQVTQMGQEVILRCVPISNHLYFYWYRQILGQKVEFLVSFYNNEISEKSEIFDDQFSVERPDGSNFTLKIRSTKLEDSAMYFCASKWGYGYTFGSGTRLTVV.

A few counts support this clonotype. CDR3 nucleotide sequence: TGTGCCAGCAGCTCGGGACAGATACTCCTCGAGCAGTACTTC. This sequence encodes CASSSGQILLEQYF. The chain couples TRBV13 to TRBJ2-7, with 7 bases matching TRBD1. This CDR3 has 14 amino acids. Germline V lookup: CDR1 PRHDT, CDR2 FYEKMQ (reference sequence). The ends lost 4 bases at V and 6 bases at J; junction bases unmatched: 9.

The chain uses TRBV20-1 and TRBJ1-2, with a weak D call TRBD1 (6 bases). The V gene lost 5 bases and the J gene lost 2 bases, with 12 bases spanning the gap. From germline, CDR1 is DFQATT and CDR2 SNEGSKA (reference sequence). The CDR3 is made up of 13 amino acids. As DNA, the CDR3 is TGCAGTGCTTCCGGGACACCAAACTATGGCTACACCTTC. This sequence encodes CSASGTPNYGYTF.

The rearrangement uses TRBV5-1 and TRBJ2-5; D gene ambiguous. Germline V lookup: CDR1 SGHRS, CDR2 YFSETQ. Trimming left V 6 bases short and J 5 bases short, with 14 bases between. CDR3 size: 13 residues. CDR3 sequence: CASNTPNEETQYF. The DNA for the CDR3 is TGCGCCAGCAACACCCCGAACGAGGAGACCCAGTACTTC.

There are a few counts of this clonotype. The chain couples TRBV5-1 to TRBJ2-7; D may correspond to TRBD1 or TRBD2 (5 bases each). The CDR3 runs 16 residues. Germline loops: CDR1 SGHRS, CDR2 YFSETQ. Deletions cut 4 bases from V and 2 bases from J, with 19 bases between. The CDR3 nucleotides read TGCGCCAGCAGCCCCACCGGGACCCGCAGCCCCTACGAGCAGTACTTC. Protein product: CASSPTGTRSPYEQYF.

This clonotype was seen a handful of times. The chain has TRBV27 and TRBJ2-2; TRBD1 matches at 8 bases. In germline, CDR1 is MNHEY, CDR2 SMNVEV (reference sequence). This CDR3 is built from 19 residues. With 6 bases clipped from V and 2 bases from J, the junction kept 17 bases outside the gene matches. CDR3 loop: CASSHGQGSRTVNTGELFF. The CDR3 DNA is TGTGCCAGCAGCCATGGACAGGGTAGTCGGACGGTAAACACCGGGGAGCTGTTTTTT.

This clonotype occurred a few times. The chain carries TRBV6-5 and TRBJ2-1; 7 bases map to TRBD2. Germline V CDR1 and CDR2: MNHEY, SVGAGI. The J segment lost 10 bases and the V segment lost 4 bases, leaving 7 bases of the junction unmatched. This CDR3 is built from 13 residues. The CDR3 DNA is TGTGCCAGCAGTTGGACCTTCGGGGGGGAGCAGTTCTTC. Translated: CASSWTFGGEQFF.

This clonotype was detected only a few times. The rearrangement uses TRBV6-5 and TRBJ2-7; D possibly corresponds to TRBD2 (5 bases). The V gene's germline CDR1 is MNHEY and CDR2 SVGAGI. V lost 1 base to trimming and J lost 4 bases, with 11 bases between them. The CDR3 is 14 residues long. The CDR3 here is CASSYWRTAYEQYF. In DNA form, the CDR3 reads TGTGCCAGCAGTTACTGGAGGACGGCGTACGAGCAGTACTTC.

The rearrangement uses TRBV20-1 and TRBJ1-5; D ambiguous. This CDR3 comprises 11 residues. Trimming stripped 8 bases from V and 3 bases from J, with 8 bases between. Germline CDR1 and CDR2: DFQATT and SNEGSKA (reference sequence). CDR3 DNA: TGCAGTAAAAAAGACAATCAGCCCCAGCATTTT. Encoded protein: CSKKDNQPQHF.

The genes are TRBV6-1 and TRBJ1-1; 7 bases are a match to TRBD1. The germline gives CDR1 MNHNS, CDR2 SASEGT. After removal of 5 bases from V and 0 bases from J, the junction contained 9 bases not matched to a gene. CDR3 length: 16 amino acids. CDR3 in amino acids: CASSSYRGTLNTEAFF. The CDR3 coding sequence is TGTGCCAGCAGTAGCTACAGGGGAACCTTGAACACTGAAGCTTTCTTT.

The rearrangement links TRBV5-1 to TRBJ1-2; D gene uncertain. Germline V lookup: CDR1 SGHRS, CDR2 YFSETQ. V gave up 3 bases and J gave up 0 bases, with 6 bases separating them. The CDR3 totals 13 residues. CDR3 nucleotide sequence: TGCGCCAGCAGCTGGGCAGCTAACTATGGCTACACCTTC. Protein sequence: CASSWAANYGYTF.

The J gene is TRBJ2-2, the V gene TRBV5-1, with a possible D match to TRBD2 (6 bases). V dropped 3 bases and J dropped 4 bases, with 13 bases sitting between them. This CDR3 spans 15 amino acids. CDR1 is SGHRS and CDR2 is YFSETQ in the germline V gene. The CDR3 DNA reads TGCGCCAGCAGCTCACGCGGGCGGGGCACCGGGGAGCTGTTTTTT. Translation: CASSSRGRGTGELFF.

This clonotype has only a few counts. This sequence joins TRBV5-1 and TRBJ2-7; 9 bases are shared with TRBD2. The germline V gene encodes CDR1 SGHRS and CDR2 YFSETQ. Germline trimming cut 0 bases from V and 3 bases from J; bases unmatched to any gene: 4. This CDR3 is built from 15 residues. The CDR3 sequence is CASSLDPSGVYEQYF. CDR3 nucleotides: TGCGCCAGCAGCTTGGATCCTAGCGGGGTCTACGAGCAGTACTTC.

The V call is TRBV5-1, the J call TRBJ2-1, with D possibly being TRBD1 (5 bases). CDR3 size: 15 residues. V shed 2 bases and J shed 8 bases, with 17 bases lying between them. The germline V gene has CDR1 SGHRS and CDR2 YFSETQ. CDR3 protein: CASSLGVSEGHEQFF. The CDR3 bases are TGCGCCAGCAGCTTAGGGGTCTCGGAAGGACATGAGCAGTTCTTC.

This clonotype was seen more than once but under ten times. The chain carries TRBV11-2 and TRBJ2-7, with 10 bases lining up with TRBD2. V shed 0 bases, J shed 3 bases, and the junction held 2 bases outside the gene matches. The CDR3 loop spans 15 amino acids. The germline gives CDR1 SGHAT, CDR2 FQNNGV. CDR3 coding DNA: TGTGCCAGCAGCTTAGAGGCTAGCGGGAGCTACGAGCAGTACTTC. Amino acid sequence: CASSLEASGSYEQYF.

This clonotype came up a few times. The chain joins TRBV5-1 to TRBJ2-7; TRBD2 agrees at 12 bases. Germline assignment: CDR1 SGHRS and CDR2 YFSETQ. The junction had 8 bases not matched to a gene; V was cut back by 4 bases and J by 6 bases. The CDR3 runs 15 residues. The CDR3 region is CASSHTLAGGAEQYF. CDR3 DNA sequence: TGCGCCAGCAGCCACACTCTAGCGGGAGGGGCCGAGCAGTACTTC.